Sequencing of this TCR beta chain was carried out in a study of T cell responses to AZD1222 COVID-19 vaccine. This table comes from immunoSEQ multiplex PCR, and its TCRdb copy is limited to in-frame clones, with some not included. The sample has more than 150,000 clones, 75% to 90% seen once. The specimen comprised peripheral blood, sampled on day 0 of MenACWY control vaccination. The sequence came from an adult in good health.

CDR3 in DNA: TGTGCCAGCAGCTTGATAGGAGGGGACGACAATGAGCAGTTCTTC. Residues: CASSLIGGDDNEQFF. The chain is built from TRBV5-4 and TRBJ2-1; the D gene is possibly TRBD2 (6 bases). Trimming cost V 1 base and J 5 bases, with 13 bases left between them. The CDR3 is 15 amino acids. Germline-derived CDR1 and CDR2 are SGHNT and YYREEE (reference sequence). Supplemented by reference TRBV5-4 and TRBJ2-1, the full variable domain reads ETGVTQSPTHLIKTRGQQVTLRCSSQSGHNTVSWYQQALGQGPQFIFQYYREEENGRGNFPPRFSGLQFPNYSSELNVNALELDDSALYLCASSLIGGDDNEQFFGPGTRLTVL.